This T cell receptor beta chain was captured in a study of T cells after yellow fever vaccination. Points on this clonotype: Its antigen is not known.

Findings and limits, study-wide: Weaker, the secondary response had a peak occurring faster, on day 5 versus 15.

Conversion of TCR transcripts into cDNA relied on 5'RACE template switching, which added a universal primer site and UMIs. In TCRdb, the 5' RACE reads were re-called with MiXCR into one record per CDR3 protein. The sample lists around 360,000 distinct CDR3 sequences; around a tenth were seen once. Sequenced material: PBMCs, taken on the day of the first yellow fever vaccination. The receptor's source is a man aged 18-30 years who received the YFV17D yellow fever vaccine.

The CDR3 loop is CASSFTGDEQFF. CDR3 bases: TGCGCCAGCAGCTTTACAGGGGATGAGCAGTTCTTC. The V gene is TRBV5-1, the J gene TRBJ2-1; 7 positions match TRBD1. The CDR3 consists of 12 residues. Germline CDR1 is SGHRS and CDR2 is YFSETQ. V was pared by 2 bases and J by 8 bases, with 1 base of the junction left unmatched.